This T cell receptor (beta chain) was recorded in a study of blood T cell repertoires in COVID-19. The wider study: Sites across the United States, Italy and Spain contributed samples from acute and convalescent COVID-19.

The CDR3 runs 15 residues. The germline CDR1 and CDR2 sequences are SNHLY and FYNNEI. The ends lost 4 bases at V and 6 bases at J; junction bases unmatched: 8. The repertoire was sequenced with immunoSEQ multiplex PCR; TCRdb's copy has only in-frame clones and lacks some. The table lists under 300,000 clones, roughly 90% of them singletons. This chain links TRBV2 with TRBJ1-2; 10 bases map to TRBD1. Sequencing was performed on peripheral blood. This clonotype was obtained from a woman in her thirties or forties who had recovered from COVID-19. CDR3 sequence (DNA): TGTGCCAGCAGTGCCACCGGGACAGGGGCCGATGGCTACACCTTC. Translating it yields CASSATGTGADGYTF.